The clone carrying this T cell receptor (beta chain) showed up many times. What it binds is unknown. With a J-beta primer mix and a sample-barcoded 5' primer, a second PCR ran about 7 to 12 cycles. Researchers report that each sample yielded at least 3 million CDR3-containing paired-end reads. Using its own MiXCR run on the 5' RACE reads, TCRdb lists one record per CDR3 protein. The sample contains some 640,000 distinct CDR3 sequences, 25% to 30% of which appear only once. The CDR3 extends over 15 amino acids. CDR1 is LGHDT and CDR2 is YNNKEL in the germline V gene (reference sequence). V shed 1 base and J shed 3 bases, with 12 bases lying between them. This sample is part of a study of blood T cells in healthy people across ages. Study-wide results and limits: Donor CMV status was unknown, possibly confounding expanded clonotype changes.

Material for sequencing was blood. The TCR originated in an elderly woman in good health. The V and J genes are TRBV3-1 and TRBJ1-2; TRBD1 is a possible D gene (6 bases). The CDR3 sequence is CASSQVAGGHYGYTF. The CDR3 DNA reads as TGTGCCAGCAGCCAAGTTGCTGGGGGGCACTATGGCTACACCTTC.